This entry lists 32 T cell receptor beta chains sequenced from one sample in a study of cytomegalovirus exposure and HLA in healthy donors. Assay used: immunoSEQ multiplex PCR; TCRdb lists only in-frame clones, some missing. The repertoire holds roughly 260,000 clones, with 90% as singletons. The sequencing input was PBMCs. The receptors here all came from a young woman in good health and CMV-seronegative.

The gene calls are TRBV7-8 and TRBJ2-7, with 11 bases lining up with TRBD1. J was trimmed by 2 bases and V by 2 bases; bases with no gene match: 17. The CDR3 has 20 residues. From germline, CDR1 is SGHVS and CDR2 FQNEAQ. The CDR3, as DNA: TGTGCCAGCAGCTTACCCTCTGGGGGGACAGGGGGTTCTATGGCCTACGAGCAGTACTTC. The encoded protein is CASSLPSGGTGGSMAYEQYF.

The rearrangement uses TRBV4-1 and TRBJ2-5; perhaps TRBD1 as D (5 bases). Germline lookup yields CDR1 MGHRA and CDR2 YSYEKL. The ends were cut back, 3 bases at V and 5 bases at J, with 10 bases in the middle. The CDR3 length is 13 residues. DNA for the CDR3: TGCGCCAGCAGCCACGTAAGGGGTGAGACCCAGTACTTC. Translated: CASSHVRGETQYF.

V gene TRBV7-9 combines with J gene TRBJ2-7, with D unresolved. Trimming removed 2 bases at V and 6 bases at J, with 14 bases between. Germline assignment: CDR1 SEHNR and CDR2 FQNEAQ (reference sequence). CDR3 length: 14 amino acids. As DNA, the CDR3 is TGTGCCAGCAGCTTAAGCGAGAGAAAGTCCGAGCAGTACTTC. Translating it yields CASSLSERKSEQYF.

The CDR3 here is CASSPPGWTGGENEQFF. DNA for the CDR3: TGTGCCAGCTCACCACCGGGTTGGACAGGGGGCGAAAATGAGCAGTTCTTC. The J gene is TRBJ2-1, the V gene TRBV18; 11 nucleotides match TRBD1. V shed 0 bases, J shed 7 bases, and the junction held 8 bases outside the gene matches. The CDR3 consists of 17 residues. Germline CDR1 reads KGHSH; CDR2 reads LQKENI.

This chain connects TRBV6-1 to TRBJ2-7; the match to TRBD1 covers 8 bases. The V gene's germline CDR1 is MNHNS and CDR2 SASEGT. Trimming cost V 3 bases and J 3 bases; bases outside gene matches: 7. This CDR3 has 15 residues. The CDR3 nucleotides read TGTGCCAGCAGTGATAGAACAGGGGGTATCTACGAGCAGTACGTC. It yields the protein CASSDRTGGIYEQYV.

The chain couples TRBV11-1 to TRBJ2-1, with 10 bases lining up with TRBD2. This CDR3 has 15 residues. The germline V gene has CDR1 SGHAT and CDR2 FQDESV (reference sequence). V shed 2 bases and J 7 bases; nucleotides not matched to a gene: 5. CDR3 sequence reads: CASSLSGGAWNEQFF. The CDR3 DNA follows: TGTGCCAGCAGCTTAAGCGGGGGGGCTTGGAATGAGCAGTTCTTC.

This chain uses TRBV27 with TRBJ1-6; tentatively, D is TRBD1 (5 bases). CDR3 length: 15 amino acids. Between the trimmed V and J ends, which lost 3 bases and 5 bases, there was a span of 11 bases. From germline, CDR1 is MNHEY and CDR2 SMNVEV (reference sequence). CDR3 coding DNA: TGTGCCAGCAGTTTTTTGGGCAGGGATAATTCACCCCTCCACTTT. Its protein product is CASSFLGRDNSPLHF.

The rearrangement uses TRBV4-2 and TRBJ2-1; 7 bases are a match to TRBD2. The length of the CDR3 is 15 residues. Germline CDR1 LGHNA, CDR2 YNFKEQ. With 0 bases clipped from V and 10 bases from J, the junction kept 9 bases outside the gene matches. The CDR3 spells CASSQETVGGSEQFF. The CDR3 DNA follows: TGTGCCAGCAGCCAAGAAACGGTGGGGGGGTCAGAGCAGTTCTTC.

The chain employs TRBV27 and TRBJ2-5; a weak D match, TRBD2 (5 bases). V was pared by 6 bases and J by 2 bases, with 19 bases between. This CDR3 contains 16 residues. Germline CDR1 reads MNHEY; CDR2 reads SMNVEV (reference sequence). This chain's CDR3 is CASRSGTAEPQETQYF. CDR3 DNA: TGTGCCAGCAGGAGCGGCACAGCAGAACCACAAGAGACCCAGTACTTC.

The rearrangement joins TRBV4-3 to TRBJ2-7; D gene uncertain. CDR1 is LGHNA and CDR2 is YSLEER in the germline V gene. CDR3 size: 14 residues. V lost 4 bases and J lost 6, with 16 bases in between. The CDR3 bases are TGCGCCAGCAGCCCAACAGTAATGGTGAGCGAGCAGTACTTC. Translated: CASSPTVMVSEQYF.

This clone was observed a handful of times. The chain is built from TRBV4-1 and TRBJ1-6; unclear D gene. With 1 base removed from V and 10 bases from J, the gap between germline ends came to 11 bases. This CDR3 has 14 residues. Germline assignment: CDR1 MGHRA and CDR2 YSYEKL. The CDR3 loop is CASSQGGTRSPLHF. Written as DNA, the CDR3 is TGCGCCAGCAGCCAAGGTGGTACAAGATCACCCCTCCACTTT.

This chain links TRBV4-1 with TRBJ1-1; a possible D gene is TRBD1 (5 bases). Per germline, CDR1 MGHRA and CDR2 YSYEKL. The CDR3 consists of 15 residues. Trimming stripped 0 bases from V and 6 bases from J, with 14 bases between. In DNA form, the CDR3 reads TGCGCCAGCAGCCAAGATTCGGGGGTAATCCCTGAAGCTTTCTTT. Translated: CASSQDSGVIPEAFF.

V gene TRBV28 combines with J gene TRBJ1-2; 7 bases agree with TRBD1. CDR1 is MDHEN and CDR2 is SYDVKM in the germline V gene. V gave up 3 bases and J gave up 4 bases; unmatched junction bases: 5. The CDR3 has 14 amino acids. The DNA for the CDR3 is TGTGCCAGCAGTTTGGACAGGATGTCCTATGGCTACACCTTC. The encoded protein is CASSLDRMSYGYTF.

The rearrangement joins TRBV4-1 to TRBJ1-2; the D is unclear. Trimming left V 0 bases short and J 1 base short, with 9 bases between. Germline V lookup: CDR1 MGHRA, CDR2 YSYEKL. The CDR3 has 15 amino acids. CDR3 sequence reads: CASSQEVQNNYGYTF. In DNA, the CDR3 is TGCGCCAGCAGCCAAGAGGTACAGAATAACTATGGCTACACCTTC.

This chain joins TRBV7-9 and TRBJ1-4; a possible D gene is TRBD1 (6 bases). The CDR3 has 17 amino acids. The V and J ends lost 5 bases and 2 bases respectively, with 18 bases between them. From germline, CDR1 is SEHNR and CDR2 FQNEAQ (reference sequence). This chain's CDR3 is CASSLPTRTVTNEKLFF. As DNA, the CDR3 is TGTGCCAGCAGCCTCCCAACAAGGACAGTGACTAATGAAAAACTGTTTTTT.

This clone was seen just once. The chain recombines TRBV28 with TRBJ1-2; 7 bases align to TRBD1. Germline V lookup: CDR1 MDHEN, CDR2 SYDVKM. J gave up 7 bases and V 5 bases, and 10 bases lay outside the gene matches. The CDR3 sequence is 14 residues long. CDR3 in DNA: TGTGCCAGCAGTCCGACAGGGACATCGATTGGCTACACCTTC. This translates into CASSPTGTSIGYTF.

V gene TRBV10-2 combines with J gene TRBJ1-2, with TRBD1 as a possible D gene (6 bases). Germline assignment: CDR1 WSHSY and CDR2 SAAADI. With 3 bases removed from V and 8 bases from J, the gap between germline ends came to 10 bases. This CDR3 spans 12 amino acids. The CDR3 DNA is TGCGCCAGCAGTGATGGGACATCAGGCTACACCTTC. Translating gives CASSDGTSGYTF.

This rearrangement joins TRBV2 to TRBJ1-1; D ambiguous. The germline CDR1 and CDR2 sequences are SNHLY and FYNNEI. V lost 5 bases, J lost 5 bases, and 15 bases lay in between. CDR3 length: 14 amino acids. The CDR3 protein is CASSNTEVRTEAFF. In DNA form, the CDR3 reads TGTGCCAGCAGTAATACTGAGGTACGGACTGAAGCTTTCTTT.

The chain joins TRBV6-5 to TRBJ2-2, with a tentative D call TRBD1 (6 bases). Germline assignment: CDR1 MNHEY and CDR2 SVGAGI. Deletions cut 4 bases from V and 2 bases from J, with 11 bases between. This CDR3 comprises 15 residues. This CDR3 reads CASSSRTANTGELFF. The CDR3 nucleotides are TGTGCCAGCAGTTCCAGGACAGCTAACACCGGGGAGCTGTTTTTT.

The chain carries TRBV5-1 and TRBJ1-1, with no clear D. The CDR3 sequence is 15 residues long. V was trimmed by 0 bases and J by 7 bases, leaving 16 bases between them. CDR1 SGHRS and CDR2 YFSETQ come from the germline V gene. Here the CDR3 reads CASSLDGPPDVEAFF. As DNA, the CDR3 is TGCGCCAGCAGCTTGGATGGGCCTCCCGATGTTGAAGCTTTCTTT.

This clone was counted once. This rearrangement joins TRBV14 to TRBJ1-4, with TRBD1 matching over 7 bases. This CDR3 is built from 16 residues. The V gene end was trimmed by 5 bases and the J gene end by 1 base; junction bases not matched to a gene: 7. Germline V gene lookup returns CDR1 SGHDN and CDR2 FVKESK. The CDR3 spells CASSVGQLLTNEKLFF. The DNA for the CDR3 is TGTGCCAGCAGCGTGGGACAGTTATTAACTAATGAAAAACTGTTTTTT.

V and J are TRBV7-2 and TRBJ1-2; the match to TRBD1 covers 7 bases. V dropped 5 bases and J dropped 0; count of bases not matched to a gene: 12. The CDR3 has 17 amino acids. Per the germline V gene, CDR1 is SGHTA and CDR2 is FQGNSA. CDR3 bases: TGTGCCAGCAGCGGCATTAACCGGGACAGCTCTAACTATGGCTACACCTTC. It specifies CASSGINRDSSNYGYTF. Full variable domain (missing parts from reference TRBV7-2 and TRBJ1-2): GAGVSQSPSNKVTEKGKDVELRCDPISGHTALYWYRQSLGQGLEFLIYFQGNSAPDKSGLPSDRFSAERTGGSVSTLTIQRTQQEDSAVYLCASSGINRDSSNYGYTFGSGTRLTVV.

The chain uses TRBV5-6 and TRBJ1-2; no clear D. V lost 0 bases, J lost 4 bases, and 10 bases lay in between. Germline V lookup: CDR1 SGHDT, CDR2 YYEEEE. The CDR3 runs to 14 residues. Here the CDR3 reads CASSLDTSVYGYTF. The CDR3 DNA follows: TGTGCCAGCAGCTTGGACACGTCTGTCTATGGCTACACCTTC.

The chain is built from TRBV6-4 and TRBJ2-5; the match to TRBD2 covers 13 bases. This CDR3 has 18 amino acids. J lost 2 bases, V lost 6 bases, and 12 bases had no gene match. Germline V gene sequence: CDR1 MRHNA, CDR2 SNTAGT. The chain's CDR3 is CASSPGTSGDPRQETQYF. DNA for the CDR3: TGTGCCAGCAGCCCCGGGACTAGCGGGGATCCCCGACAAGAGACCCAGTACTTC.

The chain carries TRBV9 and TRBJ2-7, with TRBD2 matching over 7 bases. From germline, CDR1 is SGDLS and CDR2 YYNGEE. CDR3 size: 15 residues. After removal of 3 bases from V and 2 bases from J, the junction contained 8 bases not matched to a gene. The CDR3 coding sequence is TGTGCCAGCAGCGCCCTCAGCGGGGAGACCTACGAGCAGTACTTC. Amino acids: CASSALSGETYEQYF.

J is TRBJ1-1 and V is TRBV7-2, with TRBD1 matching over 7 bases. This CDR3 contains 14 residues. Germline assignment: CDR1 SGHTA and CDR2 FQGNSA. V shed 1 base, J shed 11 bases, and the junction held 10 bases outside the gene matches. CDR3 coding DNA: TGTGCCAGCAGCTTAGTGGGGACAGTCCTTCGGGCTTTCTTT. Protein: CASSLVGTVLRAFF.

The rearrangement links TRBV5-4 to TRBJ1-2; 7 nucleotides agree with TRBD1. The CDR3 length is 16 residues. V shed 0 bases, J shed 6 bases, and the junction held 11 bases outside the gene matches. In germline, CDR1 is SGHNT, CDR2 YYREEE (reference sequence). The CDR3 reads CASSLGLQGQKDGYTF. As DNA, the CDR3 is TGTGCCAGCAGCTTGGGTCTACAGGGGCAAAAGGATGGCTACACCTTC.

The rearrangement joins TRBV30 to TRBJ1-5; 8 bases align to TRBD1. The CDR3 runs to 13 residues. Trimming removed 0 bases from V and 5 bases from J; junction bases left unmatched: 0. From germline, CDR1 is GTSNPN and CDR2 SVGIG (reference sequence). The CDR3 loop reads CAWSVQGDQPQHF. CDR3 DNA: TGTGCCTGGAGTGTACAGGGGGATCAGCCCCAGCATTTT.

There are a few counts of this clone. This chain connects TRBV6-1 to TRBJ2-7; possibly TRBD1 for D (6 bases). V gave up 9 bases and J gave up 9 bases, with 15 bases separating them. The CDR3 runs 11 residues. In germline, CDR1 is MNHNS, CDR2 SASEGT. The CDR3 coding sequence is TGTGCCAGTTCTGCGACAGGCATGCAGTACTTC. Amino acids: CASSATGMQYF.

The rearrangement links TRBV6-5 to TRBJ1-2, with TRBD1 matching over 7 bases. Looked up from germline, CDR1 is MNHEY and CDR2 is SVGAGI. Trimming removed 4 bases from V and 2 bases from J; junction bases left unmatched: 7. This CDR3 has 15 residues. CDR3 DNA sequence: TGTGCCAGCAGTTCTAGGACAGGAGTAAACTATGGCTACACCTTC. It is translated as CASSSRTGVNYGYTF.

The rearrangement links TRBV4-1 to TRBJ2-6; possible D gene TRBD1, 5 bases. The CDR3 runs 17 residues. Trimming shortened V by 4 bases and J by 0 bases, and 13 bases separated the two germline ends. Germline values: CDR1 MGHRA, CDR2 YSYEKL. In DNA, the CDR3 is TGCGCCAGCAGCCCGGCGAAGGACAACTCTGGGGCCAACGTCCTGACTTTC. It codes for CASSPAKDNSGANVLTF.

The chain recombines TRBV6-4 with TRBJ2-1, with 7 bases lining up with TRBD2. This CDR3 has 15 residues. V trimming: 5 bases; J trimming: 0 bases; junction bases outside the gene matches: 4. Germline values: CDR1 MRHNA, CDR2 SNTAGT. CDR3 DNA: TGTGCCAGCAGTATAACGGGAGGCTCCTACAATGAGCAGTTCTTC. As protein: CASSITGGSYNEQFF.